Listed below are T cell receptor beta chains from one sample, sequenced in a study of regulatory and conventional T cells in RAG deficiency. TCRdb's copy holds only in-frame clones and misses some; the assay was immunoSEQ multiplex PCR. The sample has roughly 32,000 clones, about 96% seen once; the top ten hold about 0.4%. This sample was shared with a second study, whose subject was regulatory T cells.

Sequenced material: CD25- CD4+ T cells sorted from blood. All receptors come from a human donor in good health. CDR3s include the opening cysteine and the closing phenylalanine or tryptophan. A D gene is named only where the DNA matches it firmly. Size tells how often a clone was seen (once, few, many) or the class of an expanded clone, and some rows leave it out.

j_gene: TRBJ2-5; abundance: -; v_gene: TRBV29-1; d_gene: -; CDR3aa: CSVRGTLQETQYF; CDR3nt: TGCAGCGTTCGGGGGACTCTTCAAGAGACCCAGTACTTC
j_gene: TRBJ1-1; abundance: -; v_gene: TRBV29-1; d_gene: -; CDR3aa: CSVLDSYTEAFF; CDR3nt: TGCAGCGTCCTCGACAGCTACACTGAAGCTTTCTTT
j_gene: TRBJ2-7; abundance: once; v_gene: TRBV5-8; d_gene: -; CDR3aa: CASSLWRAEQYF; CDR3nt: TGTGCCAGCAGCTTGTGGAGGGCTGAGCAGTACTTC
j_gene: TRBJ1-1; abundance: once; v_gene: TRBV19; d_gene: -; CDR3aa: CASSLQADTEAFF; CDR3nt: TGTGCCAGTAGTCTACAGGCAGACACTGAAGCTTTCTTT
j_gene: TRBJ2-1; abundance: -; v_gene: TRBV7-2; d_gene: -; CDR3aa: CASSLWAGRDEQFF; CDR3nt: TGTGCCAGCAGCTTATGGGCAGGGCGCGATGAGCAGTTCTTC
j_gene: TRBJ1-2; abundance: -; v_gene: TRBV11-2; d_gene: TRBD1; CDR3aa: CASSQIKSGTANYGYTF; CDR3nt: TGTGCCAGCAGCCAAATAAAATCCGGGACAGCTAACTATGGCTACACCTTC
j_gene: TRBJ1-5; abundance: once; v_gene: TRBV12-5; d_gene: TRBD1; CDR3aa: CASGLGDRVSNQPQHF; CDR3nt: TGTGCTAGTGGTTTGGGGGACAGGGTTAGCAATCAGCCCCAGCATTTT
j_gene: TRBJ1-1; abundance: -; v_gene: TRBV5-1; d_gene: TRBD1; CDR3aa: CASSPDGTGSGTEAFF; CDR3nt: TGCGCCAGCAGCCCGGACGGGACAGGATCGGGCACTGAAGCTTTCTTT
j_gene: TRBJ1-1; abundance: few; v_gene: TRBV5-1; d_gene: TRBD1; CDR3aa: CASSLGLGTGVTEAFF; CDR3nt: TGCGCCAGCAGCTTGGGTTTAGGGACAGGGGTCACTGAAGCTTTCTTT
j_gene: TRBJ2-5; abundance: -; v_gene: TRBV29-1; d_gene: -; CDR3aa: CSAAGNSQETQYF; CDR3nt: TGCAGCGCCGCAGGGAACAGCCAAGAGACCCAGTACTTC
j_gene: TRBJ2-5; abundance: -; v_gene: TRBV6-5; d_gene: TRBD1; CDR3aa: CASSSQGGGTQYF; CDR3nt: TGTGCCAGCAGTTCACAGGGGGGAGGGACCCAGTACTTC
j_gene: TRBJ2-7; abundance: -; v_gene: TRBV6-4; d_gene: -; CDR3aa: CASSVPFGGRISYEQYF; CDR3nt: TGTGCCAGCAGTGTCCCCTTCGGGGGAAGGATTTCCTACGAGCAGTACTTC
j_gene: TRBJ1-3; abundance: -; v_gene: TRBV7-2; d_gene: TRBD1; CDR3aa: CASSFTGVSGNTIYF; CDR3nt: TGTGCCAGCAGTTTTACAGGGGTTTCTGGAAACACCATATATTTT
j_gene: TRBJ2-3; abundance: once; v_gene: TRBV11-2; d_gene: -; CDR3aa: CASSRIADTQYF; CDR3nt: TGTGCCAGCAGCCGAATAGCAGATACGCAGTATTTT
j_gene: TRBJ1-2; abundance: -; v_gene: TRBV5-4; d_gene: TRBD1; CDR3aa: CASSLSGTARSYGYTF; CDR3nt: TGTGCCAGCAGCTTGTCCGGGACAGCCCGTAGCTATGGCTACACCTTC
j_gene: TRBJ1-6; abundance: -; v_gene: TRBV6-5; d_gene: TRBD1; CDR3aa: CASGGTGTGSPLHF; CDR3nt: TGTGCCAGCGGCGGTACCGGGACAGGGTCACCCCTCCACTTT
j_gene: TRBJ2-2; abundance: -; v_gene: TRBV5-4; d_gene: TRBD1; CDR3aa: CASSAGGLSTGELFF; CDR3nt: TGTGCCAGCAGCGCAGGGGGCTTGAGCACCGGGGAGCTGTTTTTT
j_gene: TRBJ1-2; abundance: -; v_gene: TRBV6-1; d_gene: -; CDR3aa: CASSETLQGFGYTF; CDR3nt: TGTGCCAGCAGTGAGACATTACAGGGATTCGGCTACACCTTC
j_gene: TRBJ1-4; abundance: -; v_gene: TRBV11-2; d_gene: TRBD1; CDR3aa: CASSLAPGGKLFF; CDR3nt: TGTGCCAGCAGCTTAGCTCCAGGGGGAAAACTGTTTTTT
j_gene: TRBJ1-3; abundance: -; v_gene: TRBV7-9; d_gene: -; CDR3aa: CASSQGSGNTIYF; CDR3nt: TGTGCCAGCAGCCAGGGTTCTGGAAACACCATATATTTT
j_gene: TRBJ1-1; abundance: -; v_gene: TRBV7-8; d_gene: TRBD1; CDR3aa: CASSTPRQGGMNTEAFF; CDR3nt: TGTGCCAGCAGCACCCCCCGACAGGGGGGGATGAACACTGAAGCTTTCTTT
j_gene: TRBJ1-6; abundance: -; v_gene: TRBV5-1; d_gene: TRBD1; CDR3aa: CASSSEQGAAGPPLHF; CDR3nt: TGCGCCAGCAGCTCGGAACAGGGGGCGGCCGGGCCACCCCTCCACTTT
j_gene: TRBJ2-3; abundance: -; v_gene: TRBV5-1; d_gene: TRBD2; CDR3aa: CASSRPSGGTDTQYF; CDR3nt: TGCGCCAGCAGCCGACCTAGCGGGGGCACAGATACGCAGTATTTT
j_gene: TRBJ1-1; abundance: -; v_gene: TRBV27; d_gene: -; CDR3aa: CASSSGLGNMNTEAFF; CDR3nt: TGTGCCAGCAGTTCAGGACTAGGGAACATGAACACTGAAGCTTTCTTT
j_gene: TRBJ1-1; abundance: -; v_gene: TRBV5-5; d_gene: -; CDR3aa: CASSLGTQGFTEAFF; CDR3nt: TGTGCCAGCAGCTTGGGAACCCAGGGGTTCACTGAAGCTTTCTTT
j_gene: TRBJ1-1; abundance: few; v_gene: TRBV2; d_gene: -; CDR3aa: CASTQTAGSSPEAFF; CDR3nt: TGTGCCAGCACTCAAACTGCGGGTTCCTCGCCTGAAGCTTTCTTT
j_gene: TRBJ2-7; abundance: -; v_gene: TRBV27; d_gene: -; CDR3aa: CASSRLRTSRSYEQYF; CDR3nt: TGTGCCAGCAGCCGCCTGAGGACTTCGAGGTCCTACGAGCAGTACTTC
j_gene: TRBJ1-1; abundance: -; v_gene: TRBV25-1; d_gene: -; CDR3aa: CASSGSVNTEAFF; CDR3nt: TGTGCCAGCAGTGGATCGGTGAACACTGAAGCTTTCTTT
j_gene: TRBJ2-1; abundance: -; v_gene: TRBV7-2; d_gene: TRBD2; CDR3aa: CASSFTGTSPGGEQFF; CDR3nt: TGTGCCAGCAGCTTTACCGGGACTAGCCCTGGTGGGGAGCAGTTCTTC
j_gene: TRBJ2-5; abundance: once; v_gene: TRBV11-2; d_gene: TRBD1; CDR3aa: CASSLGAGGSETQYF; CDR3nt: TGTGCCAGCAGCTTAGGGGCAGGGGGCTCGGAGACCCAGTACTTC
j_gene: TRBJ1-2; abundance: -; v_gene: TRBV30; d_gene: TRBD1; CDR3aa: CAWRGQGQWYGYTF; CDR3nt: TGTGCCTGGAGGGGACAGGGCCAATGGTATGGCTACACCTTC
j_gene: TRBJ2-7; abundance: -; v_gene: TRBV4-1; d_gene: -; CDR3aa: CASSQGLRGEQYF; CDR3nt: TGCGCCAGCAGCCAAGGATTACGGGGAGAGCAGTACTTC
j_gene: TRBJ2-1; abundance: -; v_gene: TRBV4-1; d_gene: TRBD2; CDR3aa: CASSQVVTGLAGNNEQFF; CDR3nt: TGCGCCAGCAGCCAAGTGGTGACGGGACTAGCGGGTAACAATGAGCAGTTCTTC
j_gene: TRBJ2-2; abundance: -; v_gene: TRBV5-1; d_gene: TRBD1; CDR3aa: CASSLDRGTGELFF; CDR3nt: TGCGCCAGCAGCTTGGACAGGGGCACCGGGGAGCTGTTTTTT
j_gene: TRBJ2-5; abundance: -; v_gene: TRBV10-1; d_gene: TRBD2; CDR3aa: CASSARAGGQETQYF; CDR3nt: TGCGCCAGCAGTGCTAGAGCGGGGGGCCAAGAGACCCAGTACTTC
j_gene: TRBJ2-2; abundance: -; v_gene: TRBV5-4; d_gene: -; CDR3aa: CASSMTSGRFLGELFF; CDR3nt: TGTGCCAGCAGCATGACATCCGGCCGATTCCTAGGGGAGCTGTTTTTT
j_gene: TRBJ1-2; abundance: -; v_gene: TRBV7-9; d_gene: TRBD1; CDR3aa: CASSLGGTGGRGYTF; CDR3nt: TGTGCCAGCAGCTTAGGCGGGACAGGGGGCAGAGGCTACACCTTC
j_gene: TRBJ1-2; abundance: -; v_gene: TRBV14; d_gene: TRBD1; CDR3aa: CASSQAPRDRDHGYTF; CDR3nt: TGTGCCAGCAGCCAAGCCCCCCGGGACAGGGATCATGGCTACACCTTC
j_gene: TRBJ2-4; abundance: -; v_gene: TRBV4-3; d_gene: TRBD2; CDR3aa: CASSQVSGRAISNIQYF; CDR3nt: TGCGCCAGCAGCCAAGTTAGCGGGAGGGCCATCTCTAACATTCAGTACTTC
j_gene: TRBJ1-1; abundance: -; v_gene: TRBV5-1; d_gene: -; CDR3aa: CASSLVGAGEAFF; CDR3nt: TGCGCCAGCAGCTTGGTTGGGGCAGGGGAAGCTTTCTTT
j_gene: TRBJ2-7; abundance: -; v_gene: TRBV7-3; d_gene: TRBD1; CDR3aa: CASPVSGQTYEQYF; CDR3nt: TGTGCCAGCCCTGTATCGGGACAGACCTACGAGCAGTACTTC
j_gene: TRBJ2-5; abundance: -; v_gene: TRBV5-1; d_gene: -; CDR3aa: CASSLGPGETQYF; CDR3nt: TGCGCCAGCAGTCTAGGGCCAGGGGAGACCCAGTACTTC
j_gene: TRBJ2-7; abundance: -; v_gene: TRBV28; d_gene: TRBD1; CDR3aa: CASSTGTGNYEQYF; CDR3nt: TGTGCCAGCAGTACCGGGACAGGGAATTACGAGCAGTACTTC
j_gene: TRBJ2-7; abundance: -; v_gene: TRBV9; d_gene: -; CDR3aa: CASSPLSGGPEQYF; CDR3nt: TGTGCCAGCAGCCCCCTGAGTGGCGGGCCCGAGCAGTACTTC
j_gene: TRBJ2-2; abundance: -; v_gene: TRBV10-2; d_gene: TRBD1; CDR3aa: CASRETGKSGELFF; CDR3nt: TGCGCCAGCAGGGAGACAGGGAAGTCAGGGGAGCTGTTTTTT
j_gene: TRBJ1-6; abundance: -; v_gene: TRBV27; d_gene: TRBD1; CDR3aa: CASSLQGGRSPLHF; CDR3nt: TGTGCCAGCAGTTTACAGGGGGGAAGGTCACCCCTCCACTTT
j_gene: TRBJ1-1; abundance: once; v_gene: TRBV11-1; d_gene: -; CDR3aa: CASSFGQTLMNTEAFF; CDR3nt: TGTGCCAGCAGCTTTGGACAGACTCTTATGAACACTGAAGCTTTCTTT
j_gene: TRBJ2-7; abundance: -; v_gene: TRBV29-1; d_gene: TRBD2; CDR3aa: CSVQAGGSSYEQYF; CDR3nt: TGCAGCGTTCAAGCGGGAGGGTCCTCCTACGAGCAGTACTTC
j_gene: TRBJ2-7; abundance: -; v_gene: TRBV2; d_gene: -; CDR3aa: CAGGRQGIYEQYF; CDR3nt: TGTGCCGGGGGCCGGCAGGGCATCTACGAGCAGTACTTC
j_gene: TRBJ1-5; abundance: -; v_gene: TRBV7-8; d_gene: -; CDR3aa: CASSLTDNQPQHF; CDR3nt: TGTGCCAGCAGCTTAACAGACAATCAGCCCCAGCATTTT
j_gene: TRBJ2-2; abundance: -; v_gene: TRBV7-2; d_gene: -; CDR3aa: CASSSSPKTGLNTGELFF; CDR3nt: TGTGCCAGCAGCTCCTCCCCCAAAACAGGGTTGAACACCGGGGAGCTGTTTTTT
j_gene: TRBJ2-2; abundance: -; v_gene: TRBV5-1; d_gene: -; CDR3aa: CASDPGTYTGELFF; CDR3nt: TGCGCCAGCGACCCAGGGACTTACACCGGGGAGCTGTTTTTT
j_gene: TRBJ2-7; abundance: -; v_gene: TRBV19; d_gene: -; CDR3aa: CASSDAGTTYEQYF; CDR3nt: TGTGCCAGTAGTGACGCCGGGACAACCTACGAGCAGTACTTC
j_gene: TRBJ1-1; abundance: -; v_gene: TRBV5-6; d_gene: -; CDR3aa: CASSLRVLNTEAFF; CDR3nt: TGTGCCAGCAGCTTGAGAGTACTGAACACTGAAGCTTTCTTT